These 18 T cell receptor beta chains share one sample of origin, sequenced in a study of post-analysis software for immune sequencing data. Their antigens are not known. Findings and caveats of the study: In patients, five or six TRBV segments were more frequent than in controls, with TRBV5-6, TRBV5-1 and TRBV20-1 among them.

Included in the TCR beta cDNA libraries were unique molecular identifiers. TCRdb processed the PCR reads anew with MiXCR; each CDR3 protein has one entry. The sample lists hundreds of thousands of distinct CDR3 sequences, around 27% occurring once. The sample comprised blood. The receptors were sampled from a girl aged 5-17 years with multiple sclerosis.

The chain has TRBV12-3 or TRBV12-4 and TRBJ2-1, with 9 nucleotides matching TRBD2. The CDR3 has 17 amino acids. V lost 5 bases to trimming and J lost 4 bases; unmatched junction nucleotides: 12. The CDR3 nucleotides read TGTGCCAGCAGTCCTGGTGGAGCGGGGGGTCCTTACAATGAGCAGTTCTTC. Its protein product is CASSPGGAGGPYNEQFF.

A word on this clonotype: This may arise from a read error, as a much more abundant clone is one base away. The CDR3 protein is CASSYSNVPGGSAQYF. CDR3 bases: TGTGCCAGCAGTTACTCGAACGTTCCGGGGGGGAGCGCCCAGTACTTC. This chain uses TRBV6-5 with TRBJ2-5, with 8 bases identical to TRBD2. The CDR3 spans 16 residues. V was clipped by 0 bases and J by 9 bases; unmatched bases: 12. Germline V CDR1 and CDR2: MNHEY, SVGAGI.

This clonotype was found a few times. This chain uses TRBV12-3 or TRBV12-4 with TRBJ2-5; unclear D gene. The CDR3 runs 13 residues. Deletions cut 5 bases from V and 2 bases from J, with 9 bases between. The CDR3 DNA sequence: TGTGCCAGCAGTCTGATCCGTCAAGAGACCCAGTACTTC. It encodes CASSLIRQETQYF.

The CDR3 bases are TGTGCCACCAGCAGAGATTGGGTAGCGGAGTTCTCCTACAATGAGCAGTTCTTC. It specifies CATSRDWVAEFSYNEQFF. V usage is TRBV15 and J usage is TRBJ2-1; a possible D gene is TRBD2 (6 bases). Germline CDR1 reads LNHNV; CDR2 reads YYDKDF (reference sequence). The CDR3 has 18 residues. The V gene lost 0 bases and the J gene lost 0 bases, with 15 bases spanning the gap.

The chain has TRBV7-2 and TRBJ1-5; no clear D gene. The CDR3 extends over 13 amino acids. The germline CDR1 and CDR2 sequences are SGHTA and FQGNSA. V dropped 4 bases and J dropped 7 bases, with 11 bases sitting between them. CDR3 DNA: TGTGCCAGCAGCTCCCGGCAGTGGCAGCCCCAGCATTTT. Residues: CASSSRQWQPQHF.

This clonotype was found many times. This CDR3 reads CASSQGVGQPYEQYF. The CDR3 nucleotides read TGCGCCAGCAGCCAGGGGGTCGGACAGCCCTACGAGCAGTACTTC. The chain is built from TRBV4-3 and TRBJ2-7, with D tentatively TRBD1 (6 bases). The germline CDR1 and CDR2 sequences are LGHNA and YSLEER. V was pared by 3 bases and J by 2 bases, with 14 bases between. The CDR3 length is 15 residues.

This chain uses TRBV2 with TRBJ2-5, with TRBD1 matching 7 bases. CDR1 is SNHLY, CDR2 FYNNEI, per germline. This CDR3 comprises 15 residues. With V trimmed by 5 bases and J by 2 bases, 8 bases remained unmatched. Here the CDR3 reads CASSTGTAVQETQYF. The CDR3 DNA is TGTGCCAGCAGTACCGGGACAGCAGTTCAAGAGACCCAGTACTTC.

This chain uses TRBV28 with TRBJ2-7, with D uncertain. Germline-derived CDR1 and CDR2 are MDHEN and SYDVKM. This CDR3 region has 13 residues. The V end lost 5 bases, the J end lost 2 bases, and 10 bases lay between the germline ends. In nucleotides, the CDR3 is TGTGCCAGCAGTACGACCGGGCCCTACGAGCAGTACTTC. Its translation is CASSTTGPYEQYF.

The genes are TRBV4-3 and TRBJ1-3; maybe TRBD1 (5 bases). Germline V CDR1 and CDR2: LGHNA, YSLEER. V lost 1 base and J lost 7, with 20 bases in between. The CDR3 spans 17 residues. The CDR3 reads CASSQVGLGTGGNTIYF. CDR3 DNA: TGCGCCAGCAGCCAAGTTGGTTTAGGAACTGGGGGGAACACCATATATTTT.

This chain connects TRBV5-1 to TRBJ2-5; 8 nucleotides match TRBD2. The trim removed 3 bases at V and 4 bases at J, leaving 8 bases unmatched. The CDR3 sequence is 15 residues long. Germline CDR1 SGHRS, CDR2 YFSETQ. This CDR3 reads CASSWVAGQGETQYF. The CDR3, as DNA: TGCGCCAGCAGCTGGGTAGCGGGGCAGGGAGAGACCCAGTACTTC.

This clonotype was found a few times. In nucleotides, the CDR3 is TGCAGCGCCACGGGGAGCCCGTACAATGAGCAGTTCTTC. Its translation is CSATGSPYNEQFF. This chain uses TRBV29-1 with TRBJ2-1; perhaps TRBD2 as D (5 bases). Per the germline V gene, CDR1 is SQVTM and CDR2 is ANQGSEA. V was clipped by 7 bases and J by 4 bases, with 14 bases between them. This CDR3 is 13 amino acids long.

The chain has TRBV19 and TRBJ2-1; D unclear. V was shortened by 5 bases and J by 3 bases, with 8 bases between the two germline ends. The CDR3 totals 13 residues. Germline values: CDR1 LNHDA, CDR2 SQIVND (reference sequence). As DNA, the CDR3 is TGTGCCAGTAGTCGGTACAGCTACAATGAGCAGTTCTTC. Translation: CASSRYSYNEQFF.

This chain uses TRBV29-1 with TRBJ1-1; D perhaps matches TRBD1 (5 bases). The CDR3 runs 12 residues. Germline CDR1 reads SQVTM; CDR2 reads ANQGSEA. V was clipped by 5 bases and J by 0 bases, with 7 bases between them. CDR3 in DNA: TGCAGCGTTAAGGACATGAACACTGAAGCTTTCTTT. This codes for CSVKDMNTEAFF.

This clonotype showed up just a few times. A junction end diverges from the germline sequence, so it may reflect a read error. The chain couples TRBV18 to TRBJ1-2, with 9 bases matching TRBD1. This CDR3 is built from 15 residues. Germline V lookup: CDR1 KGHSH, CDR2 LQKENI. The CDR3 reads CASSPQGANGYGYTF. The CDR3 DNA is TGTGCCAGCTCCCCACAGGGGGCAAACGGCTATGGCTACACCTTC.

This rearrangement joins TRBV7-2 to TRBJ2-3, with 7 bases identical to TRBD2. V lost 5 bases and J lost 4; bases outside the gene matches: 18. This CDR3 region has 18 residues. The germline CDR1 and CDR2 sequences are SGHTA and FQGNSA. The CDR3, as DNA: TGTGCCAGCAGCCCGGGACTAAGAGGCCTGGCGAAGGCAGATACGCAGTATTTT. It specifies CASSPGLRGLAKADTQYF.

This clonotype was counted only a few times. The V gene is TRBV12-3 or TRBV12-4, the J gene TRBJ2-4; D gene uncertain. CDR3 length: 13 amino acids. V was clipped by 8 bases and J by 3 bases, with 11 bases between them. CDR3 residues: CASGYSNKNIQYF. In DNA, the CDR3 is TGTGCCAGCGGATACAGCAACAAAAACATTCAGTACTTC.

J is TRBJ2-1 and V is TRBV2, with 10 bases that match TRBD2. The V gene end was trimmed by 8 bases and the J gene end by 11 bases; junction bases not matched to a gene: 12. The length of the CDR3 is 14 residues. Germline CDR1 reads SNHLY; CDR2 reads FYNNEI. CDR3: CASQREGLPHKQFF. The CDR3 bases are TGTGCCAGCCAGCGGGAGGGCCTTCCCCATAAGCAGTTCTTC.

The chain carries TRBV27 and TRBJ2-6; possibly TRBD1 for D (5 bases). Germline lookup yields CDR1 MNHEY and CDR2 SMNVEV (reference sequence). CDR3 length: 18 amino acids. Trimming took 3 bases from V and 0 from J, leaving 15 bases between them. The CDR3 loop reads CASSLGRRQPSGANVLTF. CDR3 nucleotide sequence: TGTGCCAGCAGTTTGGGTAGGAGACAGCCCTCTGGGGCCAACGTCCTGACTTTC.